This TCR beta chain is drawn from a study of technical replicates of blood from several donors. Here immunoSEQ multiplex PCR was the method, and the copy in TCRdb shows in-frame clones only, minus some. The data show about 85,000 clones, with roughly 94% seen just once and 0.25% held by the top ten. Trimming removed 2 bases from V and 2 bases from J, with 7 bases in between. Per the germline V gene, CDR1 is GTSNPN and CDR2 is SVGIG (reference sequence). The CDR3 length is 13 residues. The TCR was taken from a human donor in good health. The rearrangement links TRBV30 to TRBJ1-5, with D unresolved. The sample comprised T cells isolated from PBMCs. The DNA of the CDR3 is TGTGCCTGGAGTCAACGGGGCAATCAGCCCCAGCATTTT. This gives the protein CAWSQRGNQPQHF.